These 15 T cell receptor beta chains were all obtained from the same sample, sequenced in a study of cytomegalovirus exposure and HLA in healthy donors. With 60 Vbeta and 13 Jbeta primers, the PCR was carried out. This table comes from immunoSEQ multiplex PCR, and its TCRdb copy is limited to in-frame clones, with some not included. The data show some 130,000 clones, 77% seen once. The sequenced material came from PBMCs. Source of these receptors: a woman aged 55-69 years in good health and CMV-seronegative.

This CDR3 is CASSVLTGGNTEAFF. CDR3 sequence (DNA): TGTGCCAGTAGTGTCCTCACAGGGGGGAATACTGAAGCTTTCTTT. The V call is TRBV19, the J call TRBJ1-1; TRBD1 matches 8 bases. This CDR3 has 15 residues. Germline loops: CDR1 LNHDA, CDR2 SQIVND (reference sequence). Trimming cost V 5 bases and J 5 bases; bases outside gene matches: 10.

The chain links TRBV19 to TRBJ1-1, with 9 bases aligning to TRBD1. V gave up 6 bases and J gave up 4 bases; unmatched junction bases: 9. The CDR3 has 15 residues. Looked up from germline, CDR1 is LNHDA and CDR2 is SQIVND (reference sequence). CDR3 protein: CASRQTGTGRTEAFF. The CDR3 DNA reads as TGTGCCAGTAGACAAACCGGGACAGGGCGCACTGAAGCTTTCTTT.

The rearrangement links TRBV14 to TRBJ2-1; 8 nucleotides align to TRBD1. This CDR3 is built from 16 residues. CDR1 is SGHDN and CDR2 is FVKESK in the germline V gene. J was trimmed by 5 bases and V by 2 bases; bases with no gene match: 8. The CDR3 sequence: CASSQRGRGPNNEQFF. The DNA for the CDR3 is TGTGCCAGCAGCCAAAGGGGCAGGGGGCCCAACAATGAGCAGTTCTTC.

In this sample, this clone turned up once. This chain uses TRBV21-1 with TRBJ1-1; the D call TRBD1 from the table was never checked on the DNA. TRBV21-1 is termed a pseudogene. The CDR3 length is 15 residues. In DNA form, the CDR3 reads TGTGCCAGCAGCAAAGATGAGGGGGCGGGCACTGAAGCTTTCTTT. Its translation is CASSKDEGAGTEAFF.

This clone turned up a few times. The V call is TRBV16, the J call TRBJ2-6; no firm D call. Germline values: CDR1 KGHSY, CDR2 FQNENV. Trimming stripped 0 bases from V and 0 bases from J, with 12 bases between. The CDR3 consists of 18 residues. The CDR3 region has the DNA TGTGCCAGCAGCCAATCTAGTCAGACTTACTCTGGGGCCAACGTCCTGACTTTC. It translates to CASSQSSQTYSGANVLTF.

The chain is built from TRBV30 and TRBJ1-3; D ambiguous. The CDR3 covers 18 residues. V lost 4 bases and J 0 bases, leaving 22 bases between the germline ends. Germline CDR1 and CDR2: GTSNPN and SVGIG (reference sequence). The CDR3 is CAWTDSHLRMSSGNTIYF. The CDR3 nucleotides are TGTGCCTGGACTGACTCCCACCTGAGAATGAGCTCTGGAAACACCATATATTTT.

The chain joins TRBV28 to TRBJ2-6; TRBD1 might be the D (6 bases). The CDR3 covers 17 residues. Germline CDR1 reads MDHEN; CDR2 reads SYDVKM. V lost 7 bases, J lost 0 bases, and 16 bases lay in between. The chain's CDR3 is CASTTGQPFSGANVLTF. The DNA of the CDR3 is TGTGCCAGCACAACCGGACAGCCCTTCTCTGGGGCCAACGTCCTGACTTTC. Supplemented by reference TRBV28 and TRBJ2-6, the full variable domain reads DVKVTQSSRYLVKRTGEKVFLECVQDMDHENMFWYRQDPGLGLRLIYFSYDVKMKEKGDIPEGYSVSREKKERFSLILESASTNQTSMYLCASTTGQPFSGANVLTFGAGSRLTVL.

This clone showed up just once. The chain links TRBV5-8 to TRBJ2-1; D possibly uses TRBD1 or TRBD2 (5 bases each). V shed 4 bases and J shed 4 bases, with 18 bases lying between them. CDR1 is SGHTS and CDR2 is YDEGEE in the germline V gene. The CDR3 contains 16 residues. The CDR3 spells CASSLGRSTIYNEQFF. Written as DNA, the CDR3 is TGTGCCAGCAGCCTGGGACGGAGTACAATTTACAATGAGCAGTTCTTC.

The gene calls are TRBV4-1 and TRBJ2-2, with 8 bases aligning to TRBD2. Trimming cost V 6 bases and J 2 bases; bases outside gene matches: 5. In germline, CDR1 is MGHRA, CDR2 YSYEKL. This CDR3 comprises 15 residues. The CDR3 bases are TGCGCCAGCAGGACTGGACTAGCCAACACCGGGGAGCTGTTTTTT. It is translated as CASRTGLANTGELFF.

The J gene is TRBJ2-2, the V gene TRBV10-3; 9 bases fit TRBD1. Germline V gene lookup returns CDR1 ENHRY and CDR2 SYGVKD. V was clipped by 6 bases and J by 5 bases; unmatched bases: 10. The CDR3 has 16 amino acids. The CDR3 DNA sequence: TGTGCCATCAGGGAGGGTAGGACAGGGGATACCGGGGAGCTGTTTTTT. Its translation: CAIREGRTGDTGELFF.

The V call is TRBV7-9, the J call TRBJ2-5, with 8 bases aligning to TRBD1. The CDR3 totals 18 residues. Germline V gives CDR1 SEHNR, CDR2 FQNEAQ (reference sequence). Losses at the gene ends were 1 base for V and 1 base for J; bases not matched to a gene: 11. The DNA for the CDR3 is TGTGCCAGCAGCTTAGTTGAATTTAGGGACAGGATCCAAGAGACCCAGTACTTC. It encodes CASSLVEFRDRIQETQYF.

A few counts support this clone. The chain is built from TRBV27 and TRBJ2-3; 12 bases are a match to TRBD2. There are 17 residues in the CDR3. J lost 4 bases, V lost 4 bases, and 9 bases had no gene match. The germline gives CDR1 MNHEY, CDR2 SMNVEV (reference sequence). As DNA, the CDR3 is TGTGCCAGCAGTTCCCGTCGACTAGCGGGAGCCTCAGATACGCAGTATTTT. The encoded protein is CASSSRRLAGASDTQYF.

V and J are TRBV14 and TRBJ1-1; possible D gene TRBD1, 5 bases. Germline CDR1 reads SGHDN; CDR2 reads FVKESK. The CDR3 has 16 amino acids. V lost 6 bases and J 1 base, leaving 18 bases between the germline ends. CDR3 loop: CASSPQPGLRNTEAFF. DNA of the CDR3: TGTGCCAGCAGTCCGCAACCGGGACTGAGGAACACTGAAGCTTTCTTT.

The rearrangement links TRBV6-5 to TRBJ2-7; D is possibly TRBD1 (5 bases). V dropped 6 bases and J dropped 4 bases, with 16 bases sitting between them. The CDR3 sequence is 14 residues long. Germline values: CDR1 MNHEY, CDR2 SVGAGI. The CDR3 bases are TGTGCCAGCAGCCCCTCCGACAGTCTTTACGAGCAGTACTTC. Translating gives CASSPSDSLYEQYF.

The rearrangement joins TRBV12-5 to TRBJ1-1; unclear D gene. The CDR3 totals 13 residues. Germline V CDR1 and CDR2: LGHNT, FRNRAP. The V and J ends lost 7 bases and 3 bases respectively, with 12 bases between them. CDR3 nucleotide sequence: TGTGCTAGTGCCAAACGGGAGGACACTGAAGCTTTCTTT. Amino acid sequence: CASAKREDTEAFF.